This entry is about one TCR beta chain. Unmatched junction bases numbered 5, after V lost 3 bases and J lost 8 bases. The CDR3 loop spans 15 amino acids. Per the germline V gene, CDR1 is ENHRY and CDR2 is SYGVKD. This record comes from a study of blood T cell repertoires in COVID-19. Study as a whole: Some COVID-19 samples were acute and others convalescent; all came from the United States, Italy and Spain.

In the original processing: Quantification of nucleated cells was approximated via reference gene primer amplification. Assay: immunoSEQ multiplex PCR; the TCRdb copy retains only in-frame clones and omits some. V, J and clone size were drawn from that table, and D and trimming were deduced from the DNA. Found here are hundreds of thousands of clones, about nine tenths of them singletons; the top ten hold roughly 5.2%. Participants were aged about 18 to 100 years from approximately 23 US areas. J is TRBJ1-6 and V is TRBV10-3; 9 nucleotides agree with TRBD1. The sample was PBMCs or T cells enriched from blood (not recorded which). The origin of this receptor is a man aged 55 to 69 who had recovered from COVID-19. The DNA for the CDR3 is TGTGCCATCAGTGAACCGGGACAGGGTCATTCACCCCTCCACTTT. Residues: CAISEPGQGHSPLHF.